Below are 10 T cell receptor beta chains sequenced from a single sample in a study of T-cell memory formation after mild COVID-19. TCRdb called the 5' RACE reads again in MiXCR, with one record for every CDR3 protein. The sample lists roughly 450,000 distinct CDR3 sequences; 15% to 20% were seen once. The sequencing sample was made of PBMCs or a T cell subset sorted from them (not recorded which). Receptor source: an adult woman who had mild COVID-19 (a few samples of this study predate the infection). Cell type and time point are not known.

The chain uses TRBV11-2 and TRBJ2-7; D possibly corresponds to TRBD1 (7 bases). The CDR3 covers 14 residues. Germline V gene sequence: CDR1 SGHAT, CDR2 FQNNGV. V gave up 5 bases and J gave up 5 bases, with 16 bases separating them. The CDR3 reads CASSPGGWGHEQYF. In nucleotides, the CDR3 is TGTGCCAGCAGCCCAGGGGGGTGGGGTCACGAGCAGTACTTC.

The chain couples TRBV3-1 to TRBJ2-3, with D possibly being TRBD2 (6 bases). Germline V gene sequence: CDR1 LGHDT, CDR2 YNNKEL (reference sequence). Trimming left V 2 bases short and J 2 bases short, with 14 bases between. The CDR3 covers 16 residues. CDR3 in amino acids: CASSQTAGSLTDTQYF. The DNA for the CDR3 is TGTGCCAGCAGCCAAACGGCGGGATCACTCACAGATACGCAGTATTTT.

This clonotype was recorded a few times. The CDR3 protein is CASRRGAGDTDTQYF. The CDR3 DNA reads as TGTGCCAGCAGAAGAGGGGCCGGGGACACAGATACGCAGTATTTT. The gene calls are TRBV2 and TRBJ2-3, with D perhaps being TRBD1 or TRBD2 (5 bases each). The V end was cut by 6 bases, the J end by 2 bases, with 15 bases between. This CDR3 contains 15 residues. Germline V gives CDR1 SNHLY, CDR2 FYNNEI. Using reference TRBV2 and TRBJ2-3 for the parts outside the CDR3, the full variable domain is EPEVTQTPSHQVTQMGQEVILRCVPISNHLYFYWYRQILGQKVEFLVSFYNNEISEKSEIFDDQFSVERPDGSNFTLKIRSTKLEDSAMYFCASRRGAGDTDTQYFGPGTRLTVL.

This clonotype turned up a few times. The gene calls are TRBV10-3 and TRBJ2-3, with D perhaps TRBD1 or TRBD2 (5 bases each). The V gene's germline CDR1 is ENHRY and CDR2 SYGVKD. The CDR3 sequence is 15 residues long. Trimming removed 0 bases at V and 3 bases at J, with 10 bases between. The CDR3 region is CAISESERGTDTQYF. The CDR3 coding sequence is TGTGCCATCAGTGAGTCCGAGAGGGGAACAGATACGCAGTATTTT.

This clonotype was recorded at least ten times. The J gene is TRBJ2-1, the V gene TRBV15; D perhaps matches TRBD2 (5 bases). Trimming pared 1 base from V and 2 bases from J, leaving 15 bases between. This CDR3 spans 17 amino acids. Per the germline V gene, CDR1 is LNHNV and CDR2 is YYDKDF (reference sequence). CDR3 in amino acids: CATSRVPPAGTYNEQFF. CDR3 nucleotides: TGTGCCACCAGCAGAGTGCCTCCCGCGGGCACCTACAATGAGCAGTTCTTC. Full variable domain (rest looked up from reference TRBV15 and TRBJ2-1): DAMVIQNPRYQVTQFGKPVTLSCSQTLNHNVMYWYQQKSSQAPKLLFHYYDKDFNNEADTPDNFQSRRPNTSFCFLDIRSPGLGDTAMYLCATSRVPPAGTYNEQFFGPGTRLTVL.

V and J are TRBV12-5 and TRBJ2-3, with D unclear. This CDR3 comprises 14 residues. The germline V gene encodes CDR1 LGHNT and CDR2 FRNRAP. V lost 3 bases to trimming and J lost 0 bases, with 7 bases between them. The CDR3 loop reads CASGFGTSTDTQYF. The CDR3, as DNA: TGTGCTAGTGGTTTTGGTACTAGCACAGATACGCAGTATTTT.

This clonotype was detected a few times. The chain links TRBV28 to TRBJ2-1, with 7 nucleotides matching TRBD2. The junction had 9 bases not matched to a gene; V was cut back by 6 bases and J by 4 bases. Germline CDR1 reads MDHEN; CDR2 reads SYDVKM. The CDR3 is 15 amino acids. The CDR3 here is CASRPRLAFYNEQFF. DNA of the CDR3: TGTGCCAGCAGACCTAGACTAGCCTTTTACAATGAGCAGTTCTTC.

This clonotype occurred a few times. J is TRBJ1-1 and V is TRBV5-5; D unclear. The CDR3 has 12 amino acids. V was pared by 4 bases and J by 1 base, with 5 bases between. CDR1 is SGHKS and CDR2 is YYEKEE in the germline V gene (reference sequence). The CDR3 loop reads CASSIPNTEAFF. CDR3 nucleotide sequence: TGTGCCAGCAGCATCCCGAACACTGAAGCTTTCTTT.

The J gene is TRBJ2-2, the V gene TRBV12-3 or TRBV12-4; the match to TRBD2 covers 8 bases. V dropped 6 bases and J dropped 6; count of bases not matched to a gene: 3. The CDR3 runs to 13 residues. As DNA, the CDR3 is TGTGCCAGCAGGGGACTAGGGGCCGGGGAGCTGTTTTTT. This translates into CASRGLGAGELFF.

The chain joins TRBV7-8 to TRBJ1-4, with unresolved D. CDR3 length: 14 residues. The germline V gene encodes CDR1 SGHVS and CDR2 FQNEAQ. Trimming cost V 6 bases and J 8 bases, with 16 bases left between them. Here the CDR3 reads CASSLGPDGEKLFF. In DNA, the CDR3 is TGTGCCAGCAGTTTGGGCCCCGACGGGGAAAAACTGTTTTTT. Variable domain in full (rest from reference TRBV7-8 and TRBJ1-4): GAGVSQSPRYKVAKRGQDVALRCDPISGHVSLFWYQQALGQGPEFLTYFQNEAQLDKSGLPSDRFFAERPEGSVSTLKIQRTQQEDSAVYLCASSLGPDGEKLFFGSGTQLSVL.